Following are 12 T cell receptor beta chains from one sample sequenced in a study of regulatory T cells in long-lasting Graves disease. Assembly of TCR beta libraries relied on iRepertoire HTBI primers together with Arm-PCR of CDR3 regions. TCRdb reprocessed the multiplex PCR reads via MiXCR and lists one record per CDR3 protein. This sample has 550,000 or so distinct CDR3 sequences, with more than 10% found just once. Time point indicated: newly diagnosed GD, antithyroid drugs for less than 3 months. Extracted PBMC RNA gave rise to the TCR library. The same sample was also studied in work on T cells in Graves' hyperthyroidism and ophthalmopathy.

The sample in question was peripheral blood mononuclear cells (PBMCs), obtained at new diagnosis, from a patient treated with antithyroid drugs. The source is a woman aged 25 to 45 with Graves disease.

This clonotype has a handful of counts. The rearrangement links TRBV7-2 to TRBJ2-4; TRBD2 might be the D (7 bases). Trimming took off 5 bases at V and 8 bases at J, with 19 bases between the two ends. Germline loops: CDR1 SGHTA, CDR2 FQGNSA. The CDR3 is 15 residues long. The CDR3 DNA reads as TGTGCCAGCAGCGCCCAAAGGGGGGGCTGGGACATTCAGTACTTC. Its translation is CASSAQRGGWDIQYF. The full variable domain, its missing parts supplied by reference TRBV7-2 and TRBJ2-4, is GAGVSQSPSNKVTEKGKDVELRCDPISGHTALYWYRQSLGQGLEFLIYFQGNSAPDKSGLPSDRFSAERTGGSVSTLTIQRTQQEDSAVYLCASSAQRGGWDIQYFGAGTRLSVL.

This clonotype occurred once. One end of the junction varies from germline; a read error may be responsible. V and J are TRBV11-3 and TRBJ2-1, with TRBD2 identical over 7 bases. CDR1 SGHNT and CDR2 YENEEA come from the germline V gene. The length of the CDR3 is 14 residues. The chain's CDR3 is CAGSSAGEHNEQFF. CDR3 DNA sequence: TGTGCCGGCAGTTCTGCGGGAGAACACAATGAGCAGTTCTTC.

This clonotype occurred many times. The chain couples TRBV27 to TRBJ2-3; the D is unclear. Germline CDR1 and CDR2: MNHEY and SMNVEV (reference sequence). V was cut by 4 bases and J by 2 bases, with 13 bases left in between. The length of the CDR3 is 15 residues. The CDR3 is CASSSNYDPTDTQYF. In DNA form, the CDR3 reads TGTGCCAGCAGTTCGAACTATGATCCCACAGATACGCAGTATTTT.

This clonotype was observed at least ten times. The chain joins TRBV19 to TRBJ2-1; TRBD1 matches at 7 bases. The germline V gene has CDR1 LNHDA and CDR2 SQIVND (reference sequence). V lost 3 bases, J lost 6 bases, and 8 bases stayed unmatched. CDR3 length equals 15 residues. CDR3 region: CASSITGARVNEQFF. As DNA, the CDR3 is TGTGCCAGTAGTATTACAGGGGCCCGAGTCAATGAGCAGTTCTTC.

The chain joins TRBV7-9 to TRBJ2-3; D might be TRBD1 (6 bases). The V gene's germline CDR1 is SEHNR and CDR2 FQNEAQ (reference sequence). This CDR3 is built from 13 residues. V was trimmed by 4 bases and J by 5 bases, leaving 10 bases between them. DNA for the CDR3: TGTGCCAGCAGCTCTCAGGGGAGAGATACGCAGTATTTT. It yields the protein CASSSQGRDTQYF. Variable domain in full (rest from reference TRBV7-9 and TRBJ2-3): DTGVSQNPRHKITKRGQNVTFRCDPISEHNRLYWYRQTLGQGPEFLTYFQNEAQLEKSRLLSDRFSAERPKGSFSTLEIQRTEQGDSAMYLCASSSQGRDTQYFGPGTRLTVL.

Points on this clonotype: Just one base apart from a much larger clone, this may be a read error. The chain joins TRBV7-9 to TRBJ1-2; possible D gene TRBD1, 5 bases. The germline CDR1 and CDR2 sequences are SEHNR and FQNEAQ (reference sequence). There are 12 residues in the CDR3. V was clipped by 5 bases and J by 5 bases, with 9 bases between them. In nucleotides, the CDR3 is TGTGCCAGCAGCCAGAGACAGTATGGCTACACCTTC. It is translated as CASSQRQYGYTF.

The chain couples TRBV18 to TRBJ1-5, with 9 bases that match TRBD1. V shed 3 bases, J shed 9 bases, and the junction held 6 bases outside the gene matches. The CDR3 covers 14 residues. CDR1 and CDR2 from the germline V gene are KGHSH and LQKENI. The CDR3 protein is CASSPDRGWWPQHF. CDR3 bases: TGTGCCAGCTCACCTGACAGGGGGTGGTGGCCCCAGCATTTT.

This clonotype was observed many times. The genes are TRBV5-5 and TRBJ2-7, with D uncertain. Germline CDR1 is SGHKS and CDR2 is YYEKEE (reference sequence). This CDR3 contains 14 residues. Trimming cost V 0 bases and J 3 bases, with 10 bases left between them. CDR3 nucleotides: TGTGCCAGCAGCTTGGCCGGAACGGGCTACGAGCAGTACTTC. Residues: CASSLAGTGYEQYF.

This clonotype has more than one count but fewer than ten. The V and J genes are TRBV24-1 and TRBJ2-3; TRBD2 agrees at 15 bases. The CDR3 covers 16 residues. Per germline, CDR1 KGHDR and CDR2 SFDVKD. Unmatched junction bases numbered 5, after V lost 4 bases and J lost 7 bases. DNA of the CDR3: TGTGCCACCAGTGACCAAGGGACTAGCGGGAGGTATACGCAGTATTTT. Translated, it gives CATSDQGTSGRYTQYF.

Ten or more counts support this clonotype. V gene TRBV29-1 combines with J gene TRBJ1-2; a weak D match, TRBD1 (5 bases). The CDR3 has 17 residues. The V gene lost 4 bases and the J gene lost 2 bases, with 23 bases spanning the gap. Germline loops: CDR1 SQVTM, CDR2 ANQGSEA. DNA for the CDR3: TGCAGCGTTGGGCTAGTTAGGGGACGGACCCTCAACTATGGCTACACCTTC. This encodes CSVGLVRGRTLNYGYTF.

This clonotype has ten or more counts. The chain links TRBV5-8 to TRBJ1-4, with 8 bases aligning to TRBD1. CDR1 SGHTS and CDR2 YDEGEE come from the germline V gene. The CDR3 extends over 15 amino acids. J lost 6 bases, V lost 4 bases, and 8 bases had no gene match. The CDR3 coding sequence is TGTGCCAGCAGCGCGCTAGGACAGGGATATGAAAAACTGTTTTTT. Amino acid sequence: CASSALGQGYEKLFF.

This clonotype has just a few counts. V and J are TRBV5-1 and TRBJ2-5; possible D gene TRBD1, 7 bases. The V end was cut by 4 bases, the J end by 0 bases, with 16 bases between. The germline gives CDR1 SGHRS, CDR2 YFSETQ. The CDR3 contains 16 residues. The CDR3 coding sequence is TGCGCCAGCAGCGCCGTTCAGGGGGGAAACCAAGAGACCCAGTACTTC. Its protein product is CASSAVQGGNQETQYF.